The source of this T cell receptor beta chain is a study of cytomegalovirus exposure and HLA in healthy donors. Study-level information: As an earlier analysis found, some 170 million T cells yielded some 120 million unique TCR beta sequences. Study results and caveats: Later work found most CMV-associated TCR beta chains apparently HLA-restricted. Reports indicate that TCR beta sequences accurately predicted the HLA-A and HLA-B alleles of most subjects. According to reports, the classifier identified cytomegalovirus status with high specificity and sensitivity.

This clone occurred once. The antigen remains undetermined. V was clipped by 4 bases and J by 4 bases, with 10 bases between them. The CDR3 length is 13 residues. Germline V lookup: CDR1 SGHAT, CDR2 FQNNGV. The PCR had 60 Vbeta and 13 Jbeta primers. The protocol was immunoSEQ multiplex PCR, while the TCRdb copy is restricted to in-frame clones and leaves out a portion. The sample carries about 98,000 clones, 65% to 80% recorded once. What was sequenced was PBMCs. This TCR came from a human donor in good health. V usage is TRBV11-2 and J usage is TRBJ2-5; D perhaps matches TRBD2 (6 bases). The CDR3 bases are TGTGCCAGCAGCTGGATGGGGGGAGAGACCCAGTACTTC. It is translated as CASSWMGGETQYF. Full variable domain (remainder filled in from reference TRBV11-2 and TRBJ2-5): EAGVAQSPRYKIIEKRQSVAFWCNPISGHATLYWYQQILGQGPKLLIQFQNNGVVDDSQLPKDRFSAERLKGVDSTLKIQPAKLEDSAVYLCASSWMGGETQYFGPGTRLLVL.